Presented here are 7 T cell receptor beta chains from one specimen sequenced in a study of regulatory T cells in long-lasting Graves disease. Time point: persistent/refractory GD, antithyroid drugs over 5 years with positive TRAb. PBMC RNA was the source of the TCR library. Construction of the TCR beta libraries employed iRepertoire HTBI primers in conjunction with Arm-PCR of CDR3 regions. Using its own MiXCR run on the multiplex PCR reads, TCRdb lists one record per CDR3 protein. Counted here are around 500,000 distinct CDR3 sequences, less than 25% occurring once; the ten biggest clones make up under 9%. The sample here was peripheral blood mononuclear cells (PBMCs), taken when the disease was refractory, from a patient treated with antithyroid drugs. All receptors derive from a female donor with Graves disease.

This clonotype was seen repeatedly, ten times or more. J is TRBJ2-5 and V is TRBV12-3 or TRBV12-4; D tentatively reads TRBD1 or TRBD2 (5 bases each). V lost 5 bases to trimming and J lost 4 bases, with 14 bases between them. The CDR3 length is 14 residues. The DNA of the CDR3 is TGTGCCAGCAGTGCCGGGGCTGAGGGAGAGACCCAGTACTTC. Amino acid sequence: CASSAGAEGETQYF.

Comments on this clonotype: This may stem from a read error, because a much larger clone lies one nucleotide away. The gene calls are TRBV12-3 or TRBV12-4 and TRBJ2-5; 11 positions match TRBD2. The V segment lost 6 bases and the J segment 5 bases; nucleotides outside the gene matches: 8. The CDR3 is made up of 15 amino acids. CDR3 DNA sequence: TGTGCCAGCAGAGATAGCGGGAGGGCGGGGGAGACCCAGTACTTC. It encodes CASRDSGRAGETQYF.

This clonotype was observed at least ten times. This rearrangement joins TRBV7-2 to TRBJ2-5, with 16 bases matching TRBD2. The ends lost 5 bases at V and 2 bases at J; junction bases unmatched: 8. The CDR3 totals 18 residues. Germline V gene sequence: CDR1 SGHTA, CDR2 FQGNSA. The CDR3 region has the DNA TGTGCCAGCAGCGGCTCCGGGACTAGCGGGAGGGGACAAGAGACCCAGTACTTC. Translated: CASSGSGTSGRGQETQYF. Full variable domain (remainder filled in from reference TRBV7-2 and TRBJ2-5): GAGVSQSPSNKVTEKGKDVELRCDPISGHTALYWYRQSLGQGLEFLIYFQGNSAPDKSGLPSDRFSAERTGGSVSTLTIQRTQQEDSAVYLCASSGSGTSGRGQETQYFGPGTRLLVL.

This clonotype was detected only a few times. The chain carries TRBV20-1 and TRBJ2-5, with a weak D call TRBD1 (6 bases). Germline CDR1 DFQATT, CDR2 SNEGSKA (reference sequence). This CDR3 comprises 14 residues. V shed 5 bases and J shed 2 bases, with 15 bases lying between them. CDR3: CSASLADSQETQYF. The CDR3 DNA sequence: TGCAGTGCTTCTCTGGCGGACAGTCAAGAGACCCAGTACTTC.

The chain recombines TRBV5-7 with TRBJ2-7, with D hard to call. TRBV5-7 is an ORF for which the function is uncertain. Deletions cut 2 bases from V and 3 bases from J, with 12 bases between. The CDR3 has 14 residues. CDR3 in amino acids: CASSLVRWVYEQYF. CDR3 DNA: TGTGCCAGCAGCTTAGTGCGGTGGGTCTACGAGCAGTACTTC.

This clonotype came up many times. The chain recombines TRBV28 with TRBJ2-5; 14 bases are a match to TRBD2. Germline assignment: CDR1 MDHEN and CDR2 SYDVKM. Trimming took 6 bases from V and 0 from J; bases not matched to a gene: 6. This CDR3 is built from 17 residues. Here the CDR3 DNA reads TGTGCCAGCAGAAGGACTAGCGGGAGGATGTACCAAGAGACCCAGTACTTC. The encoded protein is CASRRTSGRMYQETQYF.

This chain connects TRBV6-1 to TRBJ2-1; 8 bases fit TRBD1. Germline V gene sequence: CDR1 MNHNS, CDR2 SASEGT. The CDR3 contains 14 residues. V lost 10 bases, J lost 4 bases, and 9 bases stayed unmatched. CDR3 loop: CATQQGGPYNEQFF. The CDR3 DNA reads TGTGCCACACAACAGGGGGGACCGTACAATGAGCAGTTCTTC.